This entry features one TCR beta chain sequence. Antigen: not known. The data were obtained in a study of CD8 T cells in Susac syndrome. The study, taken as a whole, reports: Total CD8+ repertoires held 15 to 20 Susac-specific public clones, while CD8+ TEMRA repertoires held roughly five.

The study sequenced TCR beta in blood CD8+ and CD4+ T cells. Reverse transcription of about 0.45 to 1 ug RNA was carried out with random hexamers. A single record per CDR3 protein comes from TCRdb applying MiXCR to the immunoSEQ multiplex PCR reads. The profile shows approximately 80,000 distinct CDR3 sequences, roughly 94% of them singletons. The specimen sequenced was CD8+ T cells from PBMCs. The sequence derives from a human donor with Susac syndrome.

The CDR3 coding sequence is TGCAGCGTTCGGACAGGGGATACCGGGGAGCTGTTTTTT. Its protein is CSVRTGDTGELFF. The chain couples TRBV29-1 to TRBJ2-2; 9 bases fit TRBD1. Per germline, CDR1 SQVTM and CDR2 ANQGSEA. This CDR3 is built from 13 residues. After removal of 5 bases from V and 5 bases from J, the junction contained 3 bases not matched to a gene.